This section outlines one TCR beta chain sequence together with its context. The germline V gene has CDR1 MNHEY and CDR2 SVGEGT. The CDR3 runs to 15 residues. V lost 11 bases and J lost 9; bases outside the gene matches: 16. MiXCR, run by TCRdb on the RT-PCR reads, gives a single entry per CDR3 protein. Here the sample spans approximately 720,000 distinct CDR3 sequences, 12% to 15% being singletons. This receptor was taken from a female donor in good health, serving as a healthy control. Sequencing was carried out using memory CD4+ T cells from blood. The chain is built from TRBV6-2 or TRBV6-3 and TRBJ1-6; 7 bases are a match to TRBD1. The CDR3 DNA is TGTGCCGTCTCTTCCGAGGGGGCGATAGGTTCACCCCTCCACTTT. This encodes CAVSSEGAIGSPLHF.